Listed below are T cell receptor beta chains from one sample, sequenced in a study of blood T cells in healthy people across ages. Using its own MiXCR run on the 5' RACE reads, TCRdb lists one record per CDR3 protein. The sample includes over 1,500,000 distinct CDR3 sequences, 49% of them seen just once. The sequencing sample was made of blood. The receptor set was obtained from a middle-aged woman in good health. Each CDR3 is given with its conserved first and last residue. Each record gives: J gene, clone size, CDR3 length, V gene, D gene, CDR3 DNA, CDR3 protein. A D gene is named only where the DNA matches it firmly. A row's size may be missing; if present it is once, few, many or a size class.

j_call: TRBJ2-5
clone_size: few
cdr3_length: 13
v_call: TRBV12-3/TRBV12-4
d_call: TRBD1
cdr3_nt: TGTGCCAGCAGTCTTAGGGGGCGACAGACCCAGTACTTC
cdr3_aa: CASSLRGRQTQYF

j_call: TRBJ2-1
clone_size: .
cdr3_length: 14
v_call: TRBV20-1
d_call: TRBD2
cdr3_nt: TGCAGTGCCTACCGGGGGGTAACCTACAATGAGCAGTTCTTC
cdr3_aa: CSAYRGVTYNEQFF

j_call: TRBJ1-2
clone_size: .
cdr3_length: 13
v_call: TRBV28
d_call: TRBD1
cdr3_nt: TGTGCCAGCAGACGACAGGGATTGCATGGCTACACCTTC
cdr3_aa: CASRRQGLHGYTF

j_call: TRBJ1-5
clone_size: .
cdr3_length: 16
v_call: TRBV6-2/TRBV6-3
d_call: .
cdr3_nt: TGTGCCAGCAGTCGAACCGGGTCAGCGGGCAATCAGCCCCAGCATTTT
cdr3_aa: CASSRTGSAGNQPQHF

j_call: TRBJ2-4
clone_size: many
cdr3_length: 17
v_call: TRBV29-1
d_call: .
cdr3_nt: TGCAGCGTTGAAGATCCTCGCCAAGGGGGAGCCAAAAACATTCAGTACTTC
cdr3_aa: CSVEDPRQGGAKNIQYF

j_call: TRBJ1-2
clone_size: many
cdr3_length: 13
v_call: TRBV5-1
d_call: .
cdr3_nt: TGCGCCAGCAGCTTGACAGACTCGTATGGCTACACCTTC
cdr3_aa: CASSLTDSYGYTF

j_call: TRBJ2-3
clone_size: .
cdr3_length: 19
v_call: TRBV5-1
d_call: TRBD1
cdr3_nt: TGCGCCAGCAGCCGGGCACGGACAGGGGGCCAAGGACGCACAGATACGCAGTATTTT
cdr3_aa: CASSRARTGGQGRTDTQYF

j_call: TRBJ2-7
clone_size: .
cdr3_length: 17
v_call: TRBV27
d_call: TRBD1
cdr3_nt: TGTGCCAGCAGTTTACAAACAGGGGAAGCACCCTCCTACGAGCAGTACTTC
cdr3_aa: CASSLQTGEAPSYEQYF

j_call: TRBJ2-1
clone_size: few
cdr3_length: 12
v_call: TRBV10-3
d_call: .
cdr3_nt: TGTGCCATCCGGACAGATAACAATGAGCAGTTCTTC
cdr3_aa: CAIRTDNNEQFF

j_call: TRBJ1-5
clone_size: few
cdr3_length: 15
v_call: TRBV4-1
d_call: .
cdr3_nt: TGCGCCAGCAGCCTTACCGGACAGAGCAATCAGCCCCAGCATTTT
cdr3_aa: CASSLTGQSNQPQHF

j_call: TRBJ2-1
clone_size: .
cdr3_length: 14
v_call: TRBV27
d_call: .
cdr3_nt: TGTGCCACTTCCTTTGACAGAGACTACAATGAGCAGTTCTTC
cdr3_aa: CATSFDRDYNEQFF

j_call: TRBJ2-7
clone_size: few
cdr3_length: 15
v_call: TRBV4-3
d_call: TRBD2
cdr3_nt: TGCGCCAGCAGCCAGGGAGGGCCAGGGTCCTACGAGCAGTACTTC
cdr3_aa: CASSQGGPGSYEQYF

j_call: TRBJ1-5
clone_size: few
cdr3_length: 13
v_call: TRBV6-1
d_call: TRBD1
cdr3_nt: TGTGCCGCCTCCGGGACAGGGAATCAGCCCCAGCATTTT
cdr3_aa: CAASGTGNQPQHF

j_call: TRBJ2-7
clone_size: .
cdr3_length: 16
v_call: TRBV7-9
d_call: TRBD2
cdr3_nt: TGTGCCAGCAGCTCAACTAGCGGGGGGGCAGCCTACGAGCAGTACTTC
cdr3_aa: CASSSTSGGAAYEQYF

j_call: TRBJ1-2
clone_size: few
cdr3_length: 17
v_call: TRBV4-3
d_call: .
cdr3_nt: TGCGCCAGCAGCCAAGATCTGGCGGGGGGCGGTAACTATGGCTACACCTTC
cdr3_aa: CASSQDLAGGGNYGYTF

j_call: TRBJ1-5
clone_size: .
cdr3_length: 14
v_call: TRBV4-1
d_call: .
cdr3_nt: TGCGCCAGCAGCCAAGCAGTGGGTGGTCAGCCCCAGCATTTT
cdr3_aa: CASSQAVGGQPQHF

j_call: TRBJ2-1
clone_size: few
cdr3_length: 16
v_call: TRBV5-1
d_call: TRBD2
cdr3_nt: TGCGCCAGCAGCTTGTTCGGGACTAGCGGGGTGAATGAGCAGTTCTTC
cdr3_aa: CASSLFGTSGVNEQFF

j_call: TRBJ2-5
clone_size: .
cdr3_length: 15
v_call: TRBV18
d_call: TRBD1
cdr3_nt: TGTGCCAGCTCGCGATCCGGGACAGTACAAGAGACCCAGTACTTC
cdr3_aa: CASSRSGTVQETQYF

j_call: TRBJ2-1
clone_size: .
cdr3_length: 12
v_call: TRBV7-3
d_call: TRBD1
cdr3_nt: TGTGCCAGCAGCCAAGGGGACAGGGCCCTGTTCTTC
cdr3_aa: CASSQGDRALFF

j_call: TRBJ2-4
clone_size: .
cdr3_length: 15
v_call: TRBV28
d_call: .
cdr3_nt: TGTGCCAGCAGTTTAGCTGGCTCCTTCACAGGGAATCAGTACTTC
cdr3_aa: CASSLAGSFTGNQYF

j_call: TRBJ2-1
clone_size: .
cdr3_length: 14
v_call: TRBV27
d_call: TRBD2
cdr3_nt: TGTGCCAGCAGAATCGGGGGGGCCTTAAATGAGCAGTTCTTC
cdr3_aa: CASRIGGALNEQFF

j_call: TRBJ2-7
clone_size: .
cdr3_length: 17
v_call: TRBV4-2
d_call: TRBD1
cdr3_nt: TGTGCCAGCAGCCAAGAATTTGGGACAGGGGAAAACTACGAGCAGTACTTC
cdr3_aa: CASSQEFGTGENYEQYF

j_call: TRBJ2-1
clone_size: .
cdr3_length: 12
v_call: TRBV2
d_call: TRBD1
cdr3_nt: TGTGCCAGCAGTGAAGTGGGCAGGGGGCTGTTCTTC
cdr3_aa: CASSEVGRGLFF

j_call: TRBJ2-3
clone_size: .
cdr3_length: 16
v_call: TRBV12-3/TRBV12-4
d_call: TRBD2
cdr3_nt: TGTGCCAGCAGTCCCGGGGGGTGGTCAAGTCTAGGGACGCAGTATTTT
cdr3_aa: CASSPGGWSSLGTQYF

j_call: TRBJ1-5
clone_size: .
cdr3_length: 15
v_call: TRBV27
d_call: .
cdr3_nt: TGTGCCAGCAGACCTAGGGCCTATAGCAATCAGCCCCAGCATTTT
cdr3_aa: CASRPRAYSNQPQHF

j_call: TRBJ2-7
clone_size: few
cdr3_length: 13
v_call: TRBV6-5
d_call: .
cdr3_nt: TGTGCCAGCAGTTACTCGAAAGGATACGAGCAGTACTTC
cdr3_aa: CASSYSKGYEQYF

j_call: TRBJ2-7
clone_size: .
cdr3_length: 17
v_call: TRBV20-1
d_call: TRBD2
cdr3_nt: TGCAGTGCTAGAGATACCAGCGGGGGTCCTCACTACAATGAGCAGTACTTC
cdr3_aa: CSARDTSGGPHYNEQYF

j_call: TRBJ1-5
clone_size: .
cdr3_length: 15
v_call: TRBV12-3/TRBV12-4
d_call: .
cdr3_nt: TGTGCCAGCAGTTTACAGGACTATAGCAATCAGCCCCAGCATTTT
cdr3_aa: CASSLQDYSNQPQHF

j_call: TRBJ2-5
clone_size: few
cdr3_length: 17
v_call: TRBV12-3/TRBV12-4
d_call: .
cdr3_nt: TGTGCCAGCAGTTTATACGGCAGCTACGGTGGCGTAGAGACCCAGTACTTC
cdr3_aa: CASSLYGSYGGVETQYF

j_call: TRBJ1-2
clone_size: many
cdr3_length: 13
v_call: TRBV6-1
d_call: .
cdr3_nt: TGTGCCAGGGGGAGCGGGGGGGGCTATGGCTACACCTTC
cdr3_aa: CARGSGGGYGYTF

j_call: TRBJ2-5
clone_size: few
cdr3_length: 15
v_call: TRBV4-3
d_call: TRBD1
cdr3_nt: TGCGCCAGCAGCCAAGATTGGACAGGGGGCGAGACCCAGTACTTC
cdr3_aa: CASSQDWTGGETQYF

j_call: TRBJ2-4
clone_size: .
cdr3_length: 15
v_call: TRBV4-1
d_call: .
cdr3_nt: TGCGCCGGCAGCTCGGGGGCCTTAGCCAAAAACATTCAGTACTTC
cdr3_aa: CAGSSGALAKNIQYF

j_call: TRBJ2-7
clone_size: .
cdr3_length: 15
v_call: TRBV10-3
d_call: TRBD1
cdr3_nt: TGTGCCATCACCCGGGGACAGGACAACTCCTACGAGCAGTACTTC
cdr3_aa: CAITRGQDNSYEQYF

j_call: TRBJ2-5
clone_size: many
cdr3_length: 15
v_call: TRBV10-3
d_call: .
cdr3_nt: TGTGCCATCAGTGAGTCGGTCAGGGACCAAGAGACCCAGTACTTC
cdr3_aa: CAISESVRDQETQYF

j_call: TRBJ2-1
clone_size: .
cdr3_length: 13
v_call: TRBV20-1
d_call: .
cdr3_nt: TGCAGTGCTACCGCCGGAACCTACAATGAGCAGTTCTTC
cdr3_aa: CSATAGTYNEQFF

j_call: TRBJ2-7
clone_size: .
cdr3_length: 18
v_call: TRBV7-2
d_call: TRBD2
cdr3_nt: TGTGCCAGCAGCCCCGGGGCTAGCGGGGGGGCCGGCTACAATGAGCAGTACTTC
cdr3_aa: CASSPGASGGAGYNEQYF

j_call: TRBJ2-3
clone_size: few
cdr3_length: 16
v_call: TRBV24-1
d_call: TRBD1
cdr3_nt: TGTGCCACCAGTGATCCCGGGACAGGTATCGCAGATACGCAGTATTTT
cdr3_aa: CATSDPGTGIADTQYF